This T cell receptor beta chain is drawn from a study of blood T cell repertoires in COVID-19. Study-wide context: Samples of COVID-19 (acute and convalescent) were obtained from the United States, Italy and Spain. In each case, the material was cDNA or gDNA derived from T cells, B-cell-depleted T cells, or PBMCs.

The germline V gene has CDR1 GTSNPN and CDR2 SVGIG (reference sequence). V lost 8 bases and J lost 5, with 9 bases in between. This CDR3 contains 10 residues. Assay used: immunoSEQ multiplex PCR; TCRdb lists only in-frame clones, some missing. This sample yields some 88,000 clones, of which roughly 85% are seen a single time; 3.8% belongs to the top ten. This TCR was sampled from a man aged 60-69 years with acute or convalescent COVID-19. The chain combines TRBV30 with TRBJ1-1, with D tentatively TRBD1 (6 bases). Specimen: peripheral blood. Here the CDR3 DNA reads TGTGCCGGGGGCAGGACTGAAGCTTTCTTT. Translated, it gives CAGGRTEAFF.